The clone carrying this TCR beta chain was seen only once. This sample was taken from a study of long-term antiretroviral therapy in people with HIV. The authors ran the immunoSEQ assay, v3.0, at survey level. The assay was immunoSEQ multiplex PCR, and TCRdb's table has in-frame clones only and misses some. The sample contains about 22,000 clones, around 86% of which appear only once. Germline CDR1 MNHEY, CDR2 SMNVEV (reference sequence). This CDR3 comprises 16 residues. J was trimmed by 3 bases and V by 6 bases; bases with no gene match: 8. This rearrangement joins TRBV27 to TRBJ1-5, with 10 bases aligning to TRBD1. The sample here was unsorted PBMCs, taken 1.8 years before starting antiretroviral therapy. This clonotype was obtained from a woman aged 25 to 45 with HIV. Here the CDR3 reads CASRITGTGDNQPQHF. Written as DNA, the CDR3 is TGTGCCAGCAGGATAACCGGGACAGGGGACAATCAGCCCCAGCATTTT.